Listed below are T cell receptor beta chains from one sample, sequenced in a study of T cells in Graves' hyperthyroidism and ophthalmopathy. Each CDR3 protein gets one entry after TCRdb re-called the multiplex PCR reads with MiXCR. The table includes a few hundred thousand distinct CDR3 sequences, 15% to 18% detected once. The specimen sequenced was blood. The receptors derive from a woman aged 25 to 39 with Graves' hyperthyroidism. Each CDR3 is given with its conserved first and last residue. The order of the fields is CDR3 protein, CDR3 length, J gene, V gene.

cdr3_aa: CASSLSEGLAGKFF
cdr3_length: 14
j_call: TRBJ2-1
v_call: TRBV7-2

cdr3_aa: CASSGSGLAGVKDF
cdr3_length: 14
j_call: TRBJ2-4
v_call: TRBV6-1

cdr3_aa: CASSPQWSSTLHF
cdr3_length: 13
j_call: TRBJ1-6
v_call: TRBV11-3

cdr3_aa: CASGQGWDTQYF
cdr3_length: 12
j_call: TRBJ2-3
v_call: TRBV12-5

cdr3_aa: CASSQPWGTEAFF
cdr3_length: 13
j_call: TRBJ1-1
v_call: TRBV18

cdr3_aa: CASSQDSTPPDEAFF
cdr3_length: 15
j_call: TRBJ1-1
v_call: TRBV4-2

cdr3_aa: CASSYSRTGDQPQHF
cdr3_length: 15
j_call: TRBJ1-5
v_call: TRBV6-6

cdr3_aa: CASSSTSGELSWQYF
cdr3_length: 15
j_call: TRBJ2-7
v_call: TRBV5-1

cdr3_aa: CASSAGWLAGVVDTQYF
cdr3_length: 17
j_call: TRBJ2-3
v_call: TRBV9

cdr3_aa: CASSDRQGLNSPLHF
cdr3_length: 15
j_call: TRBJ1-6
v_call: TRBV25-1

cdr3_aa: CASKGLHNSPLHF
cdr3_length: 13
j_call: TRBJ1-6
v_call: TRBV19

cdr3_aa: CASSLPRGSTNEKLFF
cdr3_length: 16
j_call: TRBJ1-4
v_call: TRBV5-1

cdr3_aa: CSARDLGLANSNSYNEQFF
cdr3_length: 19
j_call: TRBJ2-1
v_call: TRBV20-1

cdr3_aa: CASSQGLAGVNEQFF
cdr3_length: 15
j_call: TRBJ2-1
v_call: TRBV3-1

cdr3_aa: CASSGQVYSPLHF
cdr3_length: 13
j_call: TRBJ1-6
v_call: TRBV6-1

cdr3_aa: CASSPRGGDGGYTF
cdr3_length: 14
j_call: TRBJ1-2
v_call: TRBV7-2

cdr3_aa: CASSESRHTGELFF
cdr3_length: 14
j_call: TRBJ2-2
v_call: TRBV6-1

cdr3_aa: CASSQTLTDTQYF
cdr3_length: 13
j_call: TRBJ2-3
v_call: TRBV11-1

cdr3_aa: CASSGLTSVYNEQFF
cdr3_length: 15
j_call: TRBJ2-1
v_call: TRBV27

cdr3_aa: CASSLEATGVLNYGYTF
cdr3_length: 17
j_call: TRBJ1-2
v_call: TRBV27

cdr3_aa: CASVLGNTEAFF
cdr3_length: 12
j_call: TRBJ1-1
v_call: TRBV30

cdr3_aa: CASNQQGFHADTQYF
cdr3_length: 15
j_call: TRBJ2-3
v_call: TRBV6-1

cdr3_aa: CASSQEGLGGFTYEQYF
cdr3_length: 17
j_call: TRBJ2-7
v_call: TRBV3-1

cdr3_aa: CASSPPGAGEQFF
cdr3_length: 13
j_call: TRBJ2-1
v_call: TRBV7-3

cdr3_aa: CASSGQLNDEQFF
cdr3_length: 13
j_call: TRBJ2-1
v_call: TRBV6-1

cdr3_aa: CASSVVSGQMNTEAFF
cdr3_length: 16
j_call: TRBJ1-1
v_call: TRBV9

cdr3_aa: CASSLERAGTDTQYF
cdr3_length: 15
j_call: TRBJ2-3
v_call: TRBV11-1

cdr3_aa: CASSLGDYSYNEQFF
cdr3_length: 15
j_call: TRBJ2-1
v_call: TRBV7-2

cdr3_aa: CSARDMESGNTIYF
cdr3_length: 14
j_call: TRBJ1-3
v_call: TRBV20-1

cdr3_aa: CASSLALSLTYEQYF
cdr3_length: 15
j_call: TRBJ2-7
v_call: TRBV7-8

cdr3_aa: CSVEDPISSGRDNEQFF
cdr3_length: 17
j_call: TRBJ2-1
v_call: TRBV29-1

cdr3_aa: CASSYGGLDYNEQFF
cdr3_length: 15
j_call: TRBJ2-1
v_call: TRBV6-5

cdr3_aa: CASRPDGTYEQYF
cdr3_length: 13
j_call: TRBJ2-7
v_call: TRBV5-1

cdr3_aa: CASNSPGRSNYGYTF
cdr3_length: 15
j_call: TRBJ1-2
v_call: TRBV6-1

cdr3_aa: CASTLLAGPYNEQFF
cdr3_length: 15
j_call: TRBJ2-1
v_call: TRBV7-8

cdr3_aa: CASSPGLAGFYEQYF
cdr3_length: 15
j_call: TRBJ2-7
v_call: TRBV27

cdr3_aa: CASSQPGRYNEQFF
cdr3_length: 14
j_call: TRBJ2-1
v_call: TRBV12-3/TRBV12-4

cdr3_aa: CASREAGRTYGYTF
cdr3_length: 14
j_call: TRBJ1-2
v_call: TRBV6-1